This entry lists 24 T cell receptor beta chains sequenced from one sample in a study of control samples from healthy donors and cancer patients. Sequencing used immunoSEQ multiplex PCR; TCRdb keeps in-frame clones, though not all of them. The repertoire has about 170,000 clones, roughly 90% of them found once; the top ten carry around 11%. Sequenced: blood. These receptors were obtained from a man aged 25-45 years in good health.

This clone appeared once. This chain joins TRBV15 and TRBJ2-1; D not certain. The CDR3 consists of 11 residues. Per germline, CDR1 LNHNV and CDR2 YYDKDF (reference sequence). V was trimmed by 0 bases and J by 6 bases, leaving 0 bases between them. The CDR3 spells CATSRDNEQFF. CDR3 sequence (DNA): TGTGCCACCAGCAGAGACAATGAGCAGTTCTTC.

There are a few counts of this clone. This chain joins TRBV19 and TRBJ1-3; the D is unclear. V was pared by 5 bases and J by 4 bases, with 18 bases between. Germline-derived CDR1 and CDR2 are LNHDA and SQIVND (reference sequence). The CDR3 totals 16 residues. CDR3 amino acids: CASSPTARLMGNTIYF. The CDR3 nucleotides read TGTGCCAGTAGTCCGACTGCCAGATTGATGGGAAACACCATATATTTT.

This chain connects TRBV7-9 to TRBJ1-1; a possible D gene is TRBD1 (5 bases). This CDR3 is built from 13 residues. V lost 3 bases to trimming and J lost 8 bases, with 13 bases between them. Germline V gene sequence: CDR1 SEHNR, CDR2 FQNEAQ (reference sequence). The CDR3 sequence is CASSFLEGTEAFF. In nucleotides, the CDR3 is TGTGCCAGCAGCTTTTTAGAGGGGACCGAAGCTTTCTTT.

The chain employs TRBV6-2 or TRBV6-3 and TRBJ2-7; 11 bases agree with TRBD2. From germline, CDR1 is MNHEY and CDR2 SVGEGT. The V and J ends lost 0 bases and 4 bases, in that order; junction bases with no gene match: 11. The CDR3 is 18 amino acids. DNA for the CDR3: TGTGCCAGCAGTTACTCGCTATTAGCGGGAGGGCCGAGGTACGAGCAGTACTTC. Amino acids: CASSYSLLAGGPRYEQYF.

The genes are TRBV2 and TRBJ1-1, with D maybe TRBD1 (5 bases). With 8 bases removed from V and 1 base from J, the gap between germline ends came to 5 bases. Germline CDR1 reads SNHLY; CDR2 reads FYNNEI. This CDR3 is 11 amino acids long. CDR3 DNA: TGTGCCAGCGGGGGGAACACTGAAGCTTTCTTT. Encoded protein: CASGGNTEAFF.

The rearrangement links TRBV6-5 to TRBJ2-5; 8 bases line up with TRBD2. The CDR3 runs to 15 residues. The ends lost 7 bases at V and 6 bases at J; junction bases unmatched: 13. Germline values: CDR1 MNHEY, CDR2 SVGAGI. The CDR3 here is CASIAAGAHRQTQYF. The CDR3 region has the DNA TGTGCCAGCATCGCAGCGGGGGCCCACCGGCAGACCCAGTACTTC.

The J gene is TRBJ1-5, the V gene TRBV7-9, with no clear D. This CDR3 comprises 14 residues. Germline CDR1 is SEHNR and CDR2 is FQNEAQ (reference sequence). Trimming shortened V by 2 bases and J by 1 base, and 6 bases separated the two germline ends. CDR3 amino acids: CASSLPLSNQPQHF. The CDR3 DNA sequence: TGTGCCAGCAGCTTACCTCTGAGCAATCAGCCCCAGCATTTT.

The chain is built from TRBV4-3 and TRBJ1-4; D unresolved. CDR3 length equals 14 residues. The V gene lost 1 base and the J gene lost 7 bases, with 10 bases spanning the gap. Germline CDR1 is LGHNA and CDR2 is YSLEER. CDR3 DNA: TGCGCCAGCAGCCAAGGCTCAACGGGTGAAAAACTGTTTTTT. Translating it yields CASSQGSTGEKLFF.

The rearrangement joins TRBV4-2 to TRBJ1-2; 12 bases map to TRBD1. Looked up from germline, CDR1 is LGHNA and CDR2 is YNFKEQ. The CDR3 runs 15 residues. The V gene end was trimmed by 3 bases and the J gene end by 8 bases; junction bases not matched to a gene: 7. CDR3: CASSQGQGARGGYTF. DNA for the CDR3: TGTGCCAGCAGCCAGGGACAGGGGGCCCGAGGGGGCTACACCTTC.

Here the CDR3 DNA reads TGTGCCAGCTCACTTTCCTCCGGGACAGGGGTGGAAAAACTGTTTTTT. Protein sequence: CASSLSSGTGVEKLFF. The chain links TRBV18 to TRBJ1-4; 10 bases map to TRBD1. J was trimmed by 8 bases and V by 4 bases; bases with no gene match: 10. The CDR3 covers 16 residues. CDR1 KGHSH and CDR2 LQKENI come from the germline V gene.

The chain employs TRBV5-6 and TRBJ2-5; TRBD2 aligns across 7 bases. The CDR3 is 14 amino acids. CDR1 is SGHDT and CDR2 is YYEEEE in the germline V gene. The J segment lost 2 bases and the V segment lost 6 bases, leaving 7 bases of the junction unmatched. The CDR3, as DNA: TGTGCCAGCAATCTCGGGGGGACTCAAGAGACCCAGTACTTC. It specifies CASNLGGTQETQYF.

The CDR3 DNA follows: TGTGCCAGCAGCGTTGGGCGGGGGGTTGAGTACTTC. Protein product: CASSVGRGVEYF. V usage is TRBV7-9 and J usage is TRBJ2-7, with 8 positions matching TRBD2. Trimming at V came to 5 bases and at J to 11 bases, leaving 8 bases not matched to a gene. Germline-derived CDR1 and CDR2 are SEHNR and FQNEAQ (reference sequence). The length of the CDR3 is 12 residues.

The sample holds a few counts of this clone. J is TRBJ2-3 and V is TRBV10-3, with D unclear. Germline assignment: CDR1 ENHRY and CDR2 SYGVKD. The V end was cut by 8 bases, the J end by 0 bases, with 9 bases between. CDR3 size: 13 residues. CDR3: CAIGGISTDTQYF. For the CDR3, the DNA is TGTGCCATCGGTGGTATTAGCACAGATACGCAGTATTTT.

The chain employs TRBV7-9 and TRBJ1-2, with unresolved D. This CDR3 comprises 13 residues. CDR1 SEHNR and CDR2 FQNEAQ come from the germline V gene (reference sequence). The V end was cut by 3 bases, the J end by 0 bases, with 5 bases between. The CDR3, as DNA: TGTGCCAGCAGCTTGGCAGCTAACTATGGCTACACCTTC. It codes for CASSLAANYGYTF.

The rearrangement links TRBV5-1 to TRBJ2-2, with D maybe TRBD1 (5 bases). This CDR3 comprises 16 residues. Trimming took 4 bases from V and 4 from J, leaving 17 bases between them. Germline CDR1 and CDR2: SGHRS and YFSETQ. The CDR3 is CASSRNLRGTTGELFF. The CDR3 region has the DNA TGCGCCAGCAGCCGTAATCTTAGGGGTACCACCGGGGAGCTGTTTTTT.

The chain employs TRBV11-2 and TRBJ1-6, with TRBD1 matching 12 bases. Germline V gives CDR1 SGHAT, CDR2 FQNNGV. The CDR3 contains 16 residues. The V segment lost 4 bases and the J segment 7 bases; nucleotides outside the gene matches: 5. CDR3: CASSSRDRGLNSPLHF. Written as DNA, the CDR3 is TGTGCCAGCAGCTCCCGGGACAGGGGGCTAAATTCACCCCTCCACTTT.

The CDR3 protein is CASSLLAGGFSEQYF. Here the CDR3 DNA reads TGTGCCAGCAGTTTACTAGCGGGAGGCTTCTCGGAGCAGTACTTC. The genes are TRBV6-5 and TRBJ2-7; the match to TRBD2 covers 12 bases. Germline trimming cut 4 bases from V and 7 bases from J; bases unmatched to any gene: 8. This CDR3 contains 15 residues. The V gene's germline CDR1 is MNHEY and CDR2 SVGAGI.

The chain carries TRBV5-1 and TRBJ1-1; D remains ambiguous. There are 14 residues in the CDR3. CDR1 is SGHRS, CDR2 YFSETQ, per germline. Trimming took 5 bases from V and 2 from J, leaving 13 bases between them. In nucleotides, the CDR3 is TGCGCCAGCAGTTTGCGGCAGGCCAACACTGAAGCTTTCTTT. Translating it yields CASSLRQANTEAFF.

V is TRBV12-3 or TRBV12-4 and J is TRBJ2-2; D gene unclear. The CDR3 has 11 amino acids. V was shortened by 5 bases and J by 5 bases, with 3 bases between the two germline ends. The chain's CDR3 is CASSRTGELFF. The CDR3 DNA is TGTGCCAGCAGTCGTACCGGGGAGCTGTTTTTT.

The V and J genes are TRBV28 and TRBJ1-2; D remains unclear. The CDR3 runs to 13 residues. The V end lost 7 bases, the J end lost 5 bases, and 14 bases lay between the germline ends. CDR1 and CDR2 (germline): MDHEN, SYDVKM. CDR3 in amino acids: CASIKADRYGYTF. The CDR3 region has the DNA TGTGCCAGCATCAAGGCTGACCGGTATGGCTACACCTTC.

J is TRBJ1-1 and V is TRBV11-2; D ambiguous. The V gene lost 4 bases and the J gene lost 0 bases, with 9 bases spanning the gap. The CDR3 consists of 14 residues. Germline V lookup: CDR1 SGHAT, CDR2 FQNNGV. CDR3 amino acids: CASSSFGLNTEAFF. Written as DNA, the CDR3 is TGTGCCAGCAGCTCCTTCGGGCTGAACACTGAAGCTTTCTTT.

The chain carries TRBV2 and TRBJ1-1; D not resolved. With 4 bases removed from V and 0 bases from J, the gap between germline ends came to 9 bases. Germline lookup yields CDR1 SNHLY and CDR2 FYNNEI. The CDR3 totals 14 residues. This CDR3 is CASSGGQMNTEAFF. The DNA for the CDR3 is TGTGCCAGCAGTGGCGGGCAGATGAACACTGAAGCTTTCTTT.

The J gene is TRBJ2-7, the V gene TRBV27; D is unclear. Germline CDR1 MNHEY, CDR2 SMNVEV (reference sequence). The length of the CDR3 is 14 residues. V lost 2 bases and J lost 0, with 8 bases in between. The CDR3 region is CASSLLERSYEQYF. The CDR3 region has the DNA TGTGCCAGCAGTTTACTAGAACGCTCCTACGAGCAGTACTTC.

Concerning this clone: This sample includes further DNA sequences coding for the same CDR3. The V gene is TRBV28, the J gene TRBJ2-5; D is unresolved. This CDR3 contains 13 residues. Per the germline V gene, CDR1 is MDHEN and CDR2 is SYDVKM. Trimming left V 3 bases short and J 5 bases short, with 10 bases between. The CDR3 sequence: CASSLAGGETQYF. The CDR3 DNA sequence: TGTGCCAGCAGTTTGGCCGGCGGCGAGACCCAGTACTTC.